A selection of T cell receptor beta chains follows, all from one sample in a study of OX40 agonist ivuxolimab in advanced cancers. Generated by immunoSEQ multiplex PCR, the TCRdb table keeps only in-frame clones and is missing some. Of about 11,000 clones in the sample, around 79% were seen once. The sequenced sample was CD4+ or CD8+ T cells sorted from blood, obtained in a trial of the OX40 agonist ivuxolimab. The receptors were gathered from an adult with an advanced solid tumor such as melanoma, head and neck, liver or kidney cancer. CDR3s include the opening cysteine and the closing phenylalanine or tryptophan. Each record gives: CDR3 length, V gene, D gene, clone size, J gene, CDR3 protein, CDR3 DNA. The D gene is left open where the match is weak. Size values are once, few and many counts, or a class for expanded clones, and some rows have none.

len: 14
v_gene: TRBV4-3
d_gene: -
abundance: -
j_gene: TRBJ2-7
CDR3aa: CASSQDFRNYEQYF
CDR3nt: TGCGCCAGCAGCCAAGACTTCCGCAACTACGAGCAGTACTTC

len: 16
v_gene: TRBV14
d_gene: -
abundance: -
j_gene: TRBJ1-4
CDR3aa: CASSPGSPGTNEKLFF
CDR3nt: TGTGCCAGCAGCCCTGGGTCTCCGGGGACTAATGAAAAACTGTTTTTT

len: 15
v_gene: TRBV7-3
d_gene: TRBD2
abundance: -
j_gene: TRBJ2-1
CDR3aa: CASSYPSSGNNEQFF
CDR3nt: TGTGCCAGCAGCTATCCATCGAGCGGGAACAATGAGCAGTTCTTC

len: 19
v_gene: TRBV2
d_gene: TRBD2
abundance: -
j_gene: TRBJ2-5
CDR3aa: CASSASWGGGPVFGETQYF
CDR3nt: TGTGCCAGCAGTGCGTCTTGGGGGGGAGGGCCAGTTTTTGGAGAGACCCAGTACTTC

len: 16
v_gene: TRBV4-1
d_gene: -
abundance: -
j_gene: TRBJ1-1
CDR3aa: CASSGDPGHLNTEAFF
CDR3nt: TGCGCCAGCAGCGGGGACCCCGGACATCTCAACACTGAAGCTTTCTTT

len: 15
v_gene: TRBV7-9
d_gene: -
abundance: -
j_gene: TRBJ2-4
CDR3aa: CASSLPAGSKNIQYF
CDR3nt: TGTGCCAGCAGCTTACCTGCAGGGTCCAAAAACATTCAGTACTTC

len: 12
v_gene: TRBV2
d_gene: -
abundance: -
j_gene: TRBJ2-7
CDR3aa: CASMEPPYEQYF
CDR3nt: TGTGCCAGCATGGAACCGCCCTACGAGCAGTACTTC

len: 17
v_gene: TRBV29-1
d_gene: TRBD2
abundance: -
j_gene: TRBJ2-3
CDR3aa: CSVEERPLAVPTDTQYF
CDR3nt: TGCAGCGTTGAAGAGAGGCCGCTAGCGGTGCCCACAGATACGCAGTATTTT

len: 15
v_gene: TRBV10-3
d_gene: -
abundance: -
j_gene: TRBJ1-2
CDR3aa: CAISDEGETGYGYTF
CDR3nt: TGTGCCATCAGTGATGAGGGAGAGACTGGATATGGCTACACCTTC

len: 16
v_gene: TRBV2
d_gene: TRBD1
abundance: -
j_gene: TRBJ2-1
CDR3aa: CASTTGTGTTYNEQFF
CDR3nt: TGTGCCAGCACGACCGGGACAGGGACAACCTACAATGAGCAGTTCTTC

len: 13
v_gene: TRBV19
d_gene: -
abundance: -
j_gene: TRBJ1-5
CDR3aa: CASSPYGNQPQHF
CDR3nt: TGTGCCAGTAGCCCCTATGGCAATCAGCCCCAGCATTTT

len: 12
v_gene: TRBV5-6
d_gene: -
abundance: -
j_gene: TRBJ2-7
CDR3aa: CASSLASSEQYF
CDR3nt: TGTGCCAGCAGCTTGGCCAGCTCCGAGCAGTACTTC

len: 17
v_gene: TRBV9
d_gene: TRBD2
abundance: -
j_gene: TRBJ2-1
CDR3aa: CASSVEGRLAGYNEQFF
CDR3nt: TGTGCCAGCAGCGTAGAAGGGCGGCTAGCGGGGTACAATGAGCAGTTCTTC

len: 14
v_gene: TRBV5-1
d_gene: TRBD2
abundance: once
j_gene: TRBJ2-3
CDR3aa: CASVLAGGTDTQYF
CDR3nt: TGCGCCAGCGTACTAGCGGGGGGCACAGATACGCAGTATTTT

len: 16
v_gene: TRBV2
d_gene: -
abundance: -
j_gene: TRBJ1-1
CDR3aa: CASSEGSWEMNTEAFF
CDR3nt: TGTGCCAGCAGTGAGGGGTCTTGGGAGATGAACACTGAAGCTTTCTTT

len: 12
v_gene: TRBV5-4
d_gene: -
abundance: -
j_gene: TRBJ1-2
CDR3aa: CASSGGPYGYTF
CDR3nt: TGTGCCAGCAGTGGGGGACCCTATGGCTACACCTTC

len: 15
v_gene: TRBV5-6
d_gene: -
abundance: -
j_gene: TRBJ2-7
CDR3aa: CASSLAPGRGREQYF
CDR3nt: TGTGCCAGCAGCTTGGCGCCAGGGCGAGGACGGGAGCAGTACTTC

len: 17
v_gene: TRBV29-1
d_gene: -
abundance: -
j_gene: TRBJ2-1
CDR3aa: CSVDGEEGPPSYNEQFF
CDR3nt: TGCAGCGTTGATGGGGAGGAGGGGCCACCCTCCTACAATGAGCAGTTCTTC

len: 15
v_gene: TRBV7-3
d_gene: TRBD1
abundance: -
j_gene: TRBJ2-1
CDR3aa: CASSPAGTGLNEQFF
CDR3nt: TGTGCCAGCAGCCCCGCCGGGACAGGGCTAAATGAGCAGTTCTTC

len: 14
v_gene: TRBV30
d_gene: TRBD1
abundance: -
j_gene: TRBJ2-3
CDR3aa: CAWSQTGATDTQYF
CDR3nt: TGTGCCTGGAGCCAGACAGGGGCTACAGATACGCAGTATTTT

len: 13
v_gene: TRBV13
d_gene: -
abundance: -
j_gene: TRBJ2-7
CDR3aa: CASSYRGGYEQYF
CDR3nt: TGTGCCAGCAGCTACCGAGGGGGCTACGAGCAGTACTTC

len: 13
v_gene: TRBV27
d_gene: -
abundance: few
j_gene: TRBJ1-1
CDR3aa: CASSKNLNTEAFF
CDR3nt: TGTGCCAGCAGTAAAAACCTGAACACTGAAGCTTTCTTT

len: 13
v_gene: TRBV5-6
d_gene: -
abundance: -
j_gene: TRBJ2-1
CDR3aa: CASSPGSFNEQFF
CDR3nt: TGTGCCAGCAGCCCGGGGAGCTTCAATGAGCAGTTCTTC

len: 16
v_gene: TRBV5-1
d_gene: -
abundance: -
j_gene: TRBJ1-1
CDR3aa: CASSLGDGGMNTEAFF
CDR3nt: TGCGCCAGCAGCTTGGGAGACGGCGGAATGAACACTGAAGCTTTCTTT

len: 12
v_gene: TRBV7-2
d_gene: -
abundance: medium-sized
j_gene: TRBJ1-1
CDR3aa: CASSPWTEKAFF
CDR3nt: TGTGCCAGCAGCCCCTGGACAGAAAAAGCTTTCTTT

len: 13
v_gene: TRBV6-5
d_gene: TRBD1
abundance: -
j_gene: TRBJ1-5
CDR3aa: CASSLDRAQPQHF
CDR3nt: TGTGCCAGCAGTTTAGACAGGGCTCAGCCCCAGCATTTT

len: 13
v_gene: TRBV27
d_gene: -
abundance: few
j_gene: TRBJ2-3
CDR3aa: CASSPIGGDTQYF
CDR3nt: TGTGCCAGCAGTCCCATAGGGGGAGATACGCAGTATTTT

len: 14
v_gene: TRBV7-2
d_gene: -
abundance: few
j_gene: TRBJ1-1
CDR3aa: CASSLGGMNTEAFF
CDR3nt: TGTGCCAGCAGCTTAGGAGGGATGAACACTGAAGCTTTCTTT

len: 15
v_gene: TRBV18
d_gene: TRBD2
abundance: -
j_gene: TRBJ2-1
CDR3aa: CASSPSSGDYNEQFF
CDR3nt: TGTGCCAGCTCACCGTCTAGCGGAGATTACAATGAGCAGTTCTTC

len: 17
v_gene: TRBV7-2
d_gene: TRBD2
abundance: once
j_gene: TRBJ2-2
CDR3aa: CASSLVLAGVYTGELFF
CDR3nt: TGTGCCAGCAGCTTAGTTCTAGCGGGAGTCTACACCGGGGAGCTGTTTTTT

len: 16
v_gene: TRBV2
d_gene: TRBD1
abundance: medium-sized
j_gene: TRBJ1-2
CDR3aa: CASSERRGGAGDGYTF
CDR3nt: TGTGCCAGCAGTGAGCGACGAGGGGGCGCAGGGGATGGCTACACCTTC

len: 15
v_gene: TRBV15
d_gene: -
abundance: -
j_gene: TRBJ1-1
CDR3aa: CATSRDLGVNTEAFF
CDR3nt: TGTGCCACCAGCAGAGATCTGGGGGTGAACACTGAAGCTTTCTTT

len: 14
v_gene: TRBV10-2
d_gene: -
abundance: -
j_gene: TRBJ2-7
CDR3aa: CASSDKGNPYEQYF
CDR3nt: TGCGCCAGCAGTGACAAGGGAAACCCCTACGAGCAGTACTTC

len: 14
v_gene: TRBV5-1
d_gene: -
abundance: once
j_gene: TRBJ1-4
CDR3aa: CASSFGTYNEKLFF
CDR3nt: TGCGCCAGCAGCTTCGGGACGTATAATGAAAAACTGTTTTTT

len: 15
v_gene: TRBV11-2
d_gene: -
abundance: once
j_gene: TRBJ2-2
CDR3aa: CASRRRRDGTGELFF
CDR3nt: TGTGCCAGCAGGAGGCGGAGGGATGGCACCGGGGAGCTGTTTTTT

len: 16
v_gene: TRBV19
d_gene: -
abundance: -
j_gene: TRBJ2-1
CDR3aa: CASSIGEDRPLNEQFF
CDR3nt: TGTGCCAGTAGTATAGGGGAGGACAGGCCTCTCAATGAGCAGTTCTTC

len: 12
v_gene: TRBV11-2
d_gene: -
abundance: -
j_gene: TRBJ2-7
CDR3aa: CASSWQASEQYF
CDR3nt: TGTGCCAGCAGCTGGCAGGCCTCCGAGCAGTACTTC

len: 14
v_gene: TRBV7-9
d_gene: -
abundance: -
j_gene: TRBJ1-1
CDR3aa: CASSFGGLNTEAFF
CDR3nt: TGTGCCAGCAGCTTTGGAGGTTTGAACACTGAAGCTTTCTTT

len: 15
v_gene: TRBV27
d_gene: TRBD1
abundance: -
j_gene: TRBJ2-7
CDR3aa: CASSFSQLSGGEQYF
CDR3nt: TGTGCCAGCAGTTTCTCGCAACTCTCAGGGGGCGAGCAGTACTTC

len: 14
v_gene: TRBV7-9
d_gene: -
abundance: -
j_gene: TRBJ1-2
CDR3aa: CASSLILGSYGYTF
CDR3nt: TGTGCCAGCAGCTTAATTTTGGGTTCCTATGGCTACACCTTC

len: 15
v_gene: TRBV5-1
d_gene: TRBD2
abundance: once
j_gene: TRBJ2-5
CDR3aa: CASSPTSGRPETQYF
CDR3nt: TGCGCCAGCAGCCCGACTAGCGGGAGGCCGGAGACCCAGTACTTC

len: 13
v_gene: TRBV21-1
d_gene: -
abundance: -
j_gene: TRBJ1-5
CDR3aa: CASGDPSNQPQHF
CDR3nt: TGTGCCAGCGGCGACCCTAGCAATCAGCCCCAGCATTTT

len: 16
v_gene: TRBV5-1
d_gene: TRBD2
abundance: -
j_gene: TRBJ2-7
CDR3aa: CASSWKTSGSVHEQYF
CDR3nt: TGCGCCAGCAGCTGGAAGACTAGCGGGAGCGTTCACGAGCAGTACTTC

len: 14
v_gene: TRBV29-1
d_gene: -
abundance: -
j_gene: TRBJ2-5
CDR3aa: CSVDVDNTQETQYF
CDR3nt: TGCAGCGTTGATGTCGATAATACCCAAGAGACCCAGTACTTC

len: 14
v_gene: TRBV6-1
d_gene: -
abundance: -
j_gene: TRBJ1-4
CDR3aa: CASGTRGANEKLFF
CDR3nt: TGTGCCAGCGGCACAAGGGGAGCTAATGAAAAACTGTTTTTT

len: 12
v_gene: TRBV13
d_gene: -
abundance: -
j_gene: TRBJ2-1
CDR3aa: CASSSRYNEQFF
CDR3nt: TGTGCCAGCAGCTCTCGATACAATGAGCAGTTCTTC

len: 14
v_gene: TRBV5-1
d_gene: -
abundance: -
j_gene: TRBJ2-2
CDR3aa: CASSLAGRAGELFF
CDR3nt: TGCGCCAGCAGCTTGGCCGGGCGGGCCGGGGAGCTGTTTTTT

len: 17
v_gene: TRBV5-8
d_gene: TRBD1
abundance: -
j_gene: TRBJ1-4
CDR3aa: CASSPVGTGIQNEKLFF
CDR3nt: TGTGCCAGCAGCCCGGTGGGGACAGGGATACAGAATGAAAAACTGTTTTTT

len: 12
v_gene: TRBV30
d_gene: -
abundance: -
j_gene: TRBJ1-3
CDR3aa: CAWKRAGNTIYF
CDR3nt: TGTGCCTGGAAGAGGGCTGGAAACACCATATATTTT

len: 15
v_gene: TRBV6-5
d_gene: TRBD1
abundance: -
j_gene: TRBJ2-1
CDR3aa: CASSPGTVSYNEQFF
CDR3nt: TGTGCCAGCAGCCCCGGGACAGTCTCCTACAATGAGCAGTTCTTC

len: 17
v_gene: TRBV30
d_gene: TRBD1
abundance: -
j_gene: TRBJ1-1
CDR3aa: CAWNEPNPGQGNTEAFF
CDR3nt: TGTGCCTGGAACGAACCCAACCCGGGACAGGGGAACACTGAAGCTTTCTTT

len: 16
v_gene: TRBV7-8
d_gene: -
abundance: -
j_gene: TRBJ1-5
CDR3aa: CASSYGGDQRNQPQHF
CDR3nt: TGTGCCAGCAGCTATGGGGGGGACCAGAGGAATCAGCCCCAGCATTTT

len: 13
v_gene: TRBV23-1
d_gene: TRBD1
abundance: few
j_gene: TRBJ1-2
CDR3aa: CASLTGGSPGYTF
CDR3nt: TGCGCCAGCCTTACAGGGGGATCTCCTGGCTACACCTTC

len: 15
v_gene: TRBV9
d_gene: -
abundance: once
j_gene: TRBJ2-1
CDR3aa: CASSVDQSSYNEQFF
CDR3nt: TGTGCCAGCAGCGTAGATCAGAGCTCCTACAATGAGCAGTTCTTC

len: 15
v_gene: TRBV7-9
d_gene: TRBD2
abundance: -
j_gene: TRBJ2-1
CDR3aa: CASSLAASGSHEQFF
CDR3nt: TGTGCCAGCAGCTTAGCGGCTAGCGGGAGCCATGAGCAGTTCTTC